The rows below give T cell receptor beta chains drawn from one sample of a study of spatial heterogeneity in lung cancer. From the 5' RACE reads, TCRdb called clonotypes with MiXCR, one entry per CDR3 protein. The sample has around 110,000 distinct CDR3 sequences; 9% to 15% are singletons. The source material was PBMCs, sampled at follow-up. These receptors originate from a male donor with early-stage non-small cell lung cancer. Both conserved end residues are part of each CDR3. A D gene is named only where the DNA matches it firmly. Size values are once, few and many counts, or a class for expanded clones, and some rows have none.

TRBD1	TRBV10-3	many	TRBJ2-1	TGTGCCATTAGAAGGGACAGGCGGCAGTTCTTC	CAIRRDRRQFF
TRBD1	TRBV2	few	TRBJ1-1	TGTGCCAGCAGGTCACAGGGGGCCTTGAACACTGAAGCTTTCTTT	CASRSQGALNTEAFF
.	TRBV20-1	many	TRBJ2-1	TGCAGTGCTAGACAGGGGTCCTACAATGAGCAGTTCTTC	CSARQGSYNEQFF
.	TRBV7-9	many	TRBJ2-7	TGTGCCAGCAGCTTAGCGAAGGGGACACTGTCCTACGAGCAGTACTTC	CASSLAKGTLSYEQYF
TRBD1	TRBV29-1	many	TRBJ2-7	TGCAGCGTCCGACAGGGGGACTACGAGCAGTACTTC	CSVRQGDYEQYF
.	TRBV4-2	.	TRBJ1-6	TGTGCCAGCAGCCAAGAGGGGGGACGACTCAATTCACCCCTCCACTTT	CASSQEGGRLNSPLHF
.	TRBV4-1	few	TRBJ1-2	TGCGCCAGCAGCCAAGGGGGTGGCGATGGCTACACCTTC	CASSQGGGDGYTF
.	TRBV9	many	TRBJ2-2	TGTGCCAGCAGCGTAGTAGTCGGTGGAGGGGAGCTGTTTTTT	CASSVVVGGGELFF
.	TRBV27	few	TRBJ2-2	TGTGCCAGCAGCTTGGGGACTCCCCACACCGGGGAGCTGTTTTTT	CASSLGTPHTGELFF
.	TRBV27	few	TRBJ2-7	TGTGCCAGCAGTTTATCTGCAGGGTTCCACGAGCAGTACTTC	CASSLSAGFHEQYF
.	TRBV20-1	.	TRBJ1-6	TGCAGTGCTACAGACGGGGGTAATTCACCCCTCCACTTT	CSATDGGNSPLHF
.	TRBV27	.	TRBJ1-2	TGTGCCAGCAGTTTGGAGGGCCTCTATGGCTACACCTTC	CASSLEGLYGYTF
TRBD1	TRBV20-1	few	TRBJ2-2	TGCAGTGCTAGAGACTTATTGACAGGGCACGCGAACACCGGGGAGCTGTTTTTT	CSARDLLTGHANTGELFF
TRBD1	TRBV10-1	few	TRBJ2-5	TGCGCCAGCAGTGAAGGAGGCCAGGGGGTAGAGACCCAGTACTTC	CASSEGGQGVETQYF
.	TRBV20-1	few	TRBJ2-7	TGCAGTGCTAGAGTAGGGGGAGCCGAGCAGTACTTC	CSARVGGAEQYF
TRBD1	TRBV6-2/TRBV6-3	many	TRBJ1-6	TGTGCCAGCAGTACGACAGGGATCGGTTCACCCCTCCACTTT	CASSTTGIGSPLHF
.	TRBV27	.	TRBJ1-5	TGTGCCAGCAGCCAGAGGGGTAGCAATCAGCCCCGGCATTTT	CASSQRGSNQPRHF
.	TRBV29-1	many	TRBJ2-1	TGCAGCGTTGAAGAAGGCTGGGGACACTACAATGAGCAGTTCTTC	CSVEEGWGHYNEQFF
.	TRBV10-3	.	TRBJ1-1	TGTGCCATCAGTTCGGGGACGAGGGGCACTGAAGCTTTCTTT	CAISSGTRGTEAFF
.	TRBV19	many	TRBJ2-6	TGTGCCAGTATCGGGGAACCTCCCTTCTCTGGGGCCAACGTCCTGACTTTC	CASIGEPPFSGANVLTF
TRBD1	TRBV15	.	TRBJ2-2	TGTGCCACCAGCAGGAGGGACAGTGGAGGCGGGGAGCTGTTTTTT	CATSRRDSGGGELFF
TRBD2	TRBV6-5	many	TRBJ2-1	TGTGCCAGCAGTTTTCTAGCTAGCGGGGGGCACAATGAGCAGTTCTTC	CASSFLASGGHNEQFF
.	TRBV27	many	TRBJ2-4	TGTGCCAGCAGTTTACAGGGGCCTTTAAACATTCAGTACTTC	CASSLQGPLNIQYF
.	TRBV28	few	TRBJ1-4	TGTGCCAGCACCTTGACAGGTGGAAGGGAAAAACTGTTTTTT	CASTLTGGREKLFF
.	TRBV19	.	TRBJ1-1	TGTGCCAGTAGTATCATCTTCGGACAGCTTAACACTGAAGCTTTCTTT	CASSIIFGQLNTEAFF
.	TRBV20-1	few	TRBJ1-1	TGCAGTGCTAGACAGGAGAGTCAAGCTTTCTTT	CSARQESQAFF
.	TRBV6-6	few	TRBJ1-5	TGTGCCAGCAAGTACGGGTTGGGTCAGCCCCAGCATTTT	CASKYGLGQPQHF
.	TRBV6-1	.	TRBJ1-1	TGTGCCAGCAGTGGTAGGACAGCTACGAACACTGAAGCTTTCTTT	CASSGRTATNTEAFF
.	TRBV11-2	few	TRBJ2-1	TGTGCCAGCAGCTTAGGGACACTAACCTACAATGAGCAGTTCTTC	CASSLGTLTYNEQFF
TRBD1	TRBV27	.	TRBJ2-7	TGTGCCAGCAGTTCCCGAGACAGGGGTTTTAACGAGCAGTACTTC	CASSSRDRGFNEQYF
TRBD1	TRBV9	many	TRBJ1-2	TGTGCCAGCAGCGCAACCGGACAGGGGCGTTTTAACTATGGCTACACCTTC	CASSATGQGRFNYGYTF